This entry concerns a single T cell receptor (beta chain). Antigen: not known. The source of the sample is a study of cytomegalovirus exposure and HLA in healthy donors. Across the study: An early release of data contained 80 million to 85 million unique TCRs, which came from HLA-typed donors.

The CDR3 loop spans 15 amino acids. The germline V and J ends were trimmed by 7 bases and 2 bases, with 15 bases remaining between them. Germline assignment: CDR1 MDHEN and CDR2 SYDVKM. Study outcomes and limitations: From TCR beta sequences, most subjects' HLA-A and HLA-B alleles were reportedly predicted accurately. The authors assumed roughly uniform sequencing depth across donors for presence/absence analyses.

PCR employed 60 Vbeta and 13 Jbeta primers. The repertoire was sequenced with immunoSEQ multiplex PCR; TCRdb's copy has only in-frame clones and lacks some. This sample carries about 160,000 clones, 65% to 80% of them seen once, and the ten largest clones take approximately 2.3%. The V call is TRBV28, the J call TRBJ2-1; possible D gene TRBD2, 6 bases. The sample comprised PBMCs. The clonotype originates from a man aged 35 to 55 in good health and CMV-seronegative. Written as DNA, the CDR3 is TGTGCCAGCAACCCGAGGGTAGCGGCCTACAATGAGCAGTTCTTC. This gives the protein CASNPRVAAYNEQFF.